This record concerns one T cell receptor beta chain sequence. In the source study's methods: How many nucleated cells were present was estimated from reference gene primer amplification. The table came from immunoSEQ multiplex PCR; TCRdb's copy has only in-frame clones and leaves some out. That table furnishes V, J and clone size, whereas the DNA furnished D and trimming. The sample records 370,000 or so clones, 80% to 90% being singletons. These data belong to a study of blood T cell repertoires in COVID-19. CDR3 size: 13 residues. Looked up from germline, CDR1 is SGHRS and CDR2 is YFSETQ. V gave up 3 bases and J gave up 4 bases, with 10 bases separating them. Participants, about 18 to 90 years old, spanned more than 20 US areas. Self-reported history from a screening survey and questionnaire set each donor's cohort. Among Cohort 3 donors, those recovered had two negative PCRs, clearance, or symptom resolution.

This sequence was found in a man younger than 45 who had recovered from COVID-19. The chain joins TRBV5-1 to TRBJ1-2, with a tentative D call TRBD1 (5 bases). Material: PBMCs or T cells enriched from blood (not recorded which). CDR3 coding DNA: TGCGCCAGCAGCTCACAGGTATCCTATGGCTACACCTTC. Its protein product is CASSSQVSYGYTF.